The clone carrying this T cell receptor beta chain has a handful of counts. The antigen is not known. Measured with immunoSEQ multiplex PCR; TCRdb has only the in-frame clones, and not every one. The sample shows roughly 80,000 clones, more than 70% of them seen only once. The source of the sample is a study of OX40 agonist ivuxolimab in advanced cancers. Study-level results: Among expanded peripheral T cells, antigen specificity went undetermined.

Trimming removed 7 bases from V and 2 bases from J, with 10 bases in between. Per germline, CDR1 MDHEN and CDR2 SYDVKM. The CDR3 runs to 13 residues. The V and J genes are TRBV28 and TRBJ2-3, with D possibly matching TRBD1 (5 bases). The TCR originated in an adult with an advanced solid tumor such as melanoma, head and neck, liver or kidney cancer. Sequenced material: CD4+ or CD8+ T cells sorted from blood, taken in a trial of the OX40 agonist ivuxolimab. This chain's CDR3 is CASTQVVTDTQYF. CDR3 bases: TGTGCCAGCACACAGGTAGTCACAGATACGCAGTATTTT.